This T cell receptor beta chain appears in the sequencing data of a study of blood T cell repertoires in COVID-19. This CDR3 is 16 amino acids long. Trimming left V 0 bases short and J 2 bases short, with 13 bases between. The germline gives CDR1 LGHDT, CDR2 YNNKEL (reference sequence). Source study methods: Nucleated cell number was recorded as an estimate derived from reference gene primer amplification. Clones were sequenced by immunoSEQ multiplex PCR, and TCRdb holds only the in-frame ones, with some missing. V, J and clone size reflect that table, while D and trimming were determined from the DNA. The table has fewer than 350,000 clones, roughly 85% seen once. In this sample, this clone turned up a few times.

The origin of this receptor is a human donor in a cohort sampled during active COVID-19. Sequencing used peripheral blood. The chain employs TRBV3-1 (or the pseudogene TRBV3-2) and TRBJ1-1; the D is unclear. The CDR3 reads CASSQDRVGVNTEAFF. For the CDR3, the DNA is TGTGCCAGCAGCCAAGATAGAGTAGGAGTTAACACTGAAGCTTTCTTT.